This passage covers 32 T cell receptor beta chains from one sample sequenced in a study of T cell changes during pregnancy in multiple sclerosis. This table comes from immunoSEQ multiplex PCR, and its TCRdb copy is limited to in-frame clones, with some not included. Among some 100,000 clones listed, almost 95% were seen once. The source material was peripheral blood, sampled before pregnancy. All receptors come from a female donor with multiple sclerosis, enrolled in a pregnancy study.

The genes are TRBV10-2 and TRBJ1-1; D is unclear. The V and J ends lost 6 bases and 3 bases respectively, with 17 bases between them. Germline CDR1 is WSHSY and CDR2 is SAAADI. The CDR3 extends over 15 amino acids. CDR3 DNA: TGCGCCAGCAGCGATTTTACACTAACGGACACTGAAGCTTTCTTT. Residues: CASSDFTLTDTEAFF.

CDR3 nucleotides: TGTGCCAGCAGCTTAGTTCGCGGGAGTACCGGGGAGCTGTTTTTT. This sequence encodes CASSLVRGSTGELFF. The chain combines TRBV7-2 with TRBJ2-2; TRBD2 matches at 7 bases. This CDR3 contains 15 residues. The ends lost 1 base at V and 5 bases at J; junction bases unmatched: 4. Germline values: CDR1 SGHTA, CDR2 FQGNSA.

V and J are TRBV5-1 and TRBJ2-1; 10 bases fit TRBD1. The CDR3 loop spans 15 amino acids. Germline-derived CDR1 and CDR2 are SGHRS and YFSETQ. J lost 7 bases, V lost 3 bases, and 7 bases had no gene match. The CDR3 nucleotides read TGCGCCAGCAGCTCATTCGGGACAGGGGTAAATGAGCAGTTCTTC. It yields the protein CASSSFGTGVNEQFF. The entire variable domain, with the rest obtained from reference TRBV5-1 and TRBJ2-1, is as follows: KAGVTQTPRYLIKTRGQQVTLSCSPISGHRSVSWYQQTPGQGLQFLFEYFSETQRNKGNFPGRFSGRQFSNSRSEMNVSTLELGDSALYLCASSSFGTGVNEQFFGPGTRLTVL.

CDR3 amino acids: CASSLTSGSSYEQYF. CDR3 in DNA: TGTGCCAGCAGCCTGACTAGCGGCAGCTCCTACGAGCAGTACTTC. The chain carries TRBV5-5 and TRBJ2-7; 9 bases fit TRBD2. Looked up from germline, CDR1 is SGHKS and CDR2 is YYEKEE (reference sequence). The CDR3 has 15 amino acids. J gave up 0 bases and V 4 bases, and 5 bases lay outside the gene matches.

The V gene is TRBV27, the J gene TRBJ2-7; maybe TRBD2 (5 bases). The CDR3 sequence is 12 residues long. Trimming took off 8 bases at V and 0 bases at J, with 8 bases between the two ends. CDR1 and CDR2 from the germline V gene are MNHEY and SMNVEV (reference sequence). The CDR3 DNA is TGTGCCAGCGGTCGGGGCTCCTACGAGCAGTACTTC. This translates into CASGRGSYEQYF.

The rearrangement uses TRBV28 and TRBJ2-7, with TRBD2 as a possible D gene (6 bases). CDR3 size: 15 residues. Trimming removed 3 bases at V and 5 bases at J, with 17 bases between. Germline CDR1 MDHEN, CDR2 SYDVKM. CDR3: CASSLEWQGGDEQYF. As DNA, the CDR3 is TGTGCCAGCAGTTTGGAATGGCAGGGAGGCGACGAGCAGTACTTC.

The chain links TRBV21-1 to TRBJ2-2; the table's D call, TRBD1, was not checked against the DNA. TRBV21-1 is a recognized pseudogene. The CDR3 totals 16 residues. Here the CDR3 DNA reads TGTGCCAGCAGCAAACCGGACAGGGGTCGGACCGGGGAGCTGTTTTTT. Protein product: CASSKPDRGRTGELFF.

This clone has just a few counts. This chain links TRBV4-2 with TRBJ1-1; 10 bases are a match to TRBD1. The V gene's germline CDR1 is LGHNA and CDR2 YNFKEQ. This CDR3 has 12 amino acids. After removal of 3 bases from V and 13 bases from J, the junction contained 5 bases not matched to a gene. The CDR3 nucleotides read TGTGCCAGCAGCCAGAGGGGACAGGGGAGTTTCTTT. Protein: CASSQRGQGSFF.

V and J are TRBV5-1 and TRBJ1-2; TRBD1 agrees at 11 bases. Looked up from germline, CDR1 is SGHRS and CDR2 is YFSETQ. The CDR3 runs 13 residues. V shed 4 bases and J 6 bases; nucleotides not matched to a gene: 2. DNA of the CDR3: TGCGCCAGCAGCCCGGACAGGGGGCATGGCTACACCTTC. This sequence encodes CASSPDRGHGYTF.

The chain couples TRBV4-3 to TRBJ2-1, with TRBD2 matching 7 bases. The CDR3 extends over 20 amino acids. Germline-derived CDR1 and CDR2 are LGHNA and YSLEER. Germline trimming cut 0 bases from V and 1 base from J; bases unmatched to any gene: 15. CDR3 DNA sequence: TGCGCCAGCAGCCAAGAAACGGGACTACCGGGACTTGCTTCCTACAATGAGCAGTTCTTC. Residues: CASSQETGLPGLASYNEQFF.

The CDR3 bases are TGCGCCAGCAGCCCGGACTCACAAGAGACCCAGTACTTC. This sequence encodes CASSPDSQETQYF. The V gene is TRBV5-1, the J gene TRBJ2-5, with D possibly matching TRBD2 (5 bases). The CDR3 extends over 13 amino acids. V was clipped by 4 bases and J by 2 bases, with 9 bases between them. Germline V gives CDR1 SGHRS, CDR2 YFSETQ.

This clone was seen a few times. The chain joins TRBV2 to TRBJ1-1; TRBD1 matches 10 bases. The length of the CDR3 is 15 residues. V dropped 6 bases and J dropped 0; count of bases not matched to a gene: 4. Germline V lookup: CDR1 SNHLY, CDR2 FYNNEI. The CDR3 here is CASRGQGIMNTEAFF. CDR3 nucleotide sequence: TGTGCCAGCAGGGGACAGGGGATCATGAACACTGAAGCTTTCTTT. The full variable domain, completed using reference TRBV2 and TRBJ1-1, is EPEVTQTPSHQVTQMGQEVILRCVPISNHLYFYWYRQILGQKVEFLVSFYNNEISEKSEIFDDQFSVERPDGSNFTLKIRSTKLEDSAMYFCASRGQGIMNTEAFFGQGTRLTVV.

CDR3 sequence: CASSSVTGGEGYTF. In DNA, the CDR3 is TGTGCCAGCAGCTCAGTAACAGGGGGCGAGGGCTACACCTTC. The rearrangement uses TRBV7-2 and TRBJ1-2; 9 bases fit TRBD1. In germline, CDR1 is SGHTA, CDR2 FQGNSA. V trimming: 4 bases; J trimming: 8 bases; junction bases outside the gene matches: 8. This CDR3 has 14 amino acids.

The chain has TRBV18 and TRBJ2-1; D may be TRBD2 (6 bases). This CDR3 is built from 15 residues. Trimming cost V 6 bases and J 2 bases, with 14 bases left between them. Germline lookup yields CDR1 KGHSH and CDR2 LQKENI. CDR3 sequence reads: CASSLGGTTYNEQFF. CDR3 coding DNA: TGTGCCAGCTCCCTGGGGGGTACCACCTACAATGAGCAGTTCTTC.

This chain links TRBV5-4 with TRBJ2-5; D is unresolved. Trimming stripped 0 bases from V and 3 bases from J, with 3 bases between. In germline, CDR1 is SGHNT, CDR2 YYREEE (reference sequence). The CDR3 spans 12 residues. CDR3 sequence reads: CASSLVEETQYF. CDR3 nucleotides: TGTGCCAGCAGCTTGGTCGAAGAGACCCAGTACTTC.

This chain links TRBV11-2 with TRBJ2-2; no clear D gene. V shed 2 bases and J shed 2 bases, with 9 bases lying between them. Germline CDR1 and CDR2: SGHAT and FQNNGV. This CDR3 is built from 15 residues. For the CDR3, the DNA is TGTGCCAGCAGCTTAATGTCCGTAAACACCGGGGAGCTGTTTTTT. Translation: CASSLMSVNTGELFF.

The genes are TRBV27 and TRBJ1-5, with 11 bases matching TRBD1. Trimming cost V 6 bases and J 4 bases; bases outside gene matches: 8. Germline assignment: CDR1 MNHEY and CDR2 SMNVEV (reference sequence). The CDR3 is 16 amino acids. The CDR3 protein is CASSPKDRGRNQPQHF. In DNA, the CDR3 is TGTGCCAGCAGCCCGAAGGACAGGGGGCGGAATCAGCCCCAGCATTTT.

The chain has TRBV21-1 and TRBJ2-2; TRBD2 was called by the table and not checked on the DNA. TRBV21-1 is a recognized pseudogene. The CDR3 covers 14 residues. CDR3 nucleotides: TGTGCCAGCAGCAAAGTTAGAAACACCGGGGAGCTGTTTTTT. Translated, it gives CASSKVRNTGELFF.

V usage is TRBV28 and J usage is TRBJ1-5, with TRBD1 identical over 9 bases. This CDR3 has 15 residues. V was pared by 3 bases and J by 5 bases, with 5 bases of the junction left unmatched. Germline V lookup: CDR1 MDHEN, CDR2 SYDVKM. CDR3 DNA: TGTGCCAGCAGTTTCTCGGACAGGGGATATCAGCCCCAGCATTTT. The encoded protein is CASSFSDRGYQPQHF.

The chain links TRBV7-2 to TRBJ1-3; 8 positions agree with TRBD1. Losses at the gene ends were 4 bases for V and 2 bases for J; bases not matched to a gene: 7. Per germline, CDR1 SGHTA and CDR2 FQGNSA. The CDR3 runs to 16 residues. The CDR3 nucleotides are TGTGCCAGCAGCTCGGAACAGGGGGTGGCTGGAAACACCATATATTTT. Translated: CASSSEQGVAGNTIYF.

The rearrangement uses TRBV2 and TRBJ1-5, with 9 bases that match TRBD1. This CDR3 has 15 amino acids. Per germline, CDR1 SNHLY and CDR2 FYNNEI. V lost 2 bases, J lost 4 bases, and 3 bases stayed unmatched. CDR3 loop: CASSENGQGNQPQHF. CDR3 DNA: TGTGCCAGCAGTGAAAATGGACAGGGGAATCAGCCCCAGCATTTT.

The genes are TRBV7-6 and TRBJ1-1; the match to TRBD1 covers 9 bases. V lost 8 bases and J lost 3; bases outside the gene matches: 7. Germline lookup yields CDR1 SGHVS and CDR2 FNYEAQ. This CDR3 spans 14 amino acids. The DNA of the CDR3 is TGTGCCAGCTACCGGGGACAGGGTGACACTGAAGCTTTCTTT. Translating gives CASYRGQGDTEAFF.

This clone was seen a handful of times. The CDR3, as DNA: TGTGCCAGGGGACAGGGACGGTACGAGCAGTACTTC. It yields the protein CARGQGRYEQYF. V usage is TRBV2 and J usage is TRBJ2-7; TRBD1 aligns across 9 bases. CDR1 is SNHLY and CDR2 is FYNNEI in the germline V gene. There are 12 residues in the CDR3. V was clipped by 9 bases and J by 4 bases; unmatched bases: 4.

The V gene is TRBV6-1, the J gene TRBJ2-1; possible D gene TRBD1, 7 bases. Germline V lookup: CDR1 MNHNS, CDR2 SASEGT. The CDR3 is 13 residues long. Trimming removed 6 bases from V and 7 bases from J, with 13 bases in between. The CDR3: CASRVTGTNEQFF. DNA for the CDR3: TGTGCCAGCAGAGTGACAGGGACTAATGAGCAGTTCTTC.

The chain combines TRBV10-1 with TRBJ1-4; the D gene is possibly TRBD1 (5 bases). The CDR3 loop spans 16 amino acids. The germline V gene has CDR1 WNHNN and CDR2 SYGVQD (reference sequence). The CDR3, as DNA: TGCCTCAGCACGCAGGGCCACCATGCAACTAATGAAAAACTGTTTTTT. Translating it yields CLSTQGHHATNEKLFF.

The V gene is TRBV19, the J gene TRBJ2-7, with TRBD2 identical over 12 bases. The CDR3 loop spans 15 amino acids. From germline, CDR1 is LNHDA and CDR2 SQIVND (reference sequence). V shed 5 bases, J shed 5 bases, and the junction held 7 bases outside the gene matches. The CDR3 protein is CASSPLAGGPNEQYF. The CDR3 nucleotides read TGTGCCAGTAGTCCCCTAGCGGGAGGGCCCAACGAGCAGTACTTC. Variable domain in full (rest from reference TRBV19 and TRBJ2-7): DGGITQSPKYLFRKEGQNVTLSCEQNLNHDAMYWYRQDPGQGLRLIYYSQIVNDFQKGDIAEGYSVSREKKESFPLTVTSAQKNPTAFYLCASSPLAGGPNEQYFGPGTRLTVT.

The chain employs TRBV19 and TRBJ1-2, with D tentatively TRBD1 (6 bases). V was trimmed by 9 bases and J by 6 bases, leaving 17 bases between them. The germline CDR1 and CDR2 sequences are LNHDA and SQIVND (reference sequence). The CDR3 covers 13 residues. The CDR3, as DNA: TGTGCCAGCGCCGAACAGGGTCTAGATGGCTACACCTTC. This gives the protein CASAEQGLDGYTF.

This chain uses TRBV6-5 with TRBJ1-3; no reliable D call. Trimming removed 3 bases from V and 0 bases from J, with 12 bases in between. CDR1 is MNHEY, CDR2 SVGAGI, per germline. The CDR3 consists of 16 residues. In nucleotides, the CDR3 is TGTGCCAGCAGTTATGGGTCAGCGATCTCTGGAAACACCATATATTTT. Translating gives CASSYGSAISGNTIYF.

This clone has a single count. The rearrangement links TRBV1 to TRBJ1-2; the table's D call, TRBD1, has no DNA check behind it. TRBV1 corresponds to a pseudogene. This CDR3 region has 17 residues. The CDR3 nucleotides are TGCACCAGCAGCCAAGATGGGGGCAGGGCCTGTGGCTATGGCTACACCTTC. This translates into CTSSQDGGRACGYGYTF.

The chain combines TRBV5-4 with TRBJ2-5; 7 nucleotides match TRBD2. The CDR3 has 17 residues. Trimming at V came to 0 bases and at J to 4 bases, leaving 12 bases not matched to a gene. The germline CDR1 and CDR2 sequences are SGHNT and YYREEE (reference sequence). CDR3 coding DNA: TGTGCCAGCAGCTTGGGTCAGGGACTACCACCTCGAGAGACCCAGTACTTC. Translating gives CASSLGQGLPPRETQYF.

The rearrangement links TRBV5-4 to TRBJ2-3, with TRBD1 matching 7 bases. This CDR3 is built from 16 residues. Germline CDR1 reads SGHNT; CDR2 reads YYREEE (reference sequence). V lost 4 bases to trimming and J lost 1 base; unmatched junction nucleotides: 9. The CDR3: CASSGKRGRGTDTQYF. Written as DNA, the CDR3 is TGTGCCAGCAGCGGTAAGAGGGGGCGCGGCACAGATACGCAGTATTTT.

The V and J genes are TRBV18 and TRBJ2-7, with TRBD1 matching over 8 bases. The J segment lost 1 base and the V segment lost 2 bases, leaving 4 bases of the junction unmatched. This CDR3 has 15 amino acids. From germline, CDR1 is KGHSH and CDR2 LQKENI. CDR3 sequence (DNA): TGTGCCAGCTCACCAGTGGGACAGGCATCCTACGAGCAGTACTTC. It encodes CASSPVGQASYEQYF.